Each of the 16 T cell receptor beta chains below was sequenced from the same sample in a study of low-dose radiotherapy and immunotherapy resistance in tumors. The time point denotes: after trial treatment. Indicated treatment: LDRT plus nivolumab, ipilimumab, low-dose cyclophosphamide and aspirin (RACIN trial). TRAV and TRBV primers primed cDNA for both TCRalpha and TCRbeta. TCR amplification ran approximately 20 PCR cycles using constant-region and V-primer adapter primers. TCRdb used MiXCR to reprocess the reads, holding one entry per CDR3 protein. The sample includes roughly 30,000 distinct CDR3 sequences, about 49% of them seen just once. This specimen was PBMCs, taken after low-dose radiotherapy plus immunotherapy. Receptors were obtained from a male donor with gallbladder cancer.

The V call is TRBV6-9, the J call TRBJ2-1; 8 positions match TRBD2. The germline gives CDR1 MNHGY, CDR2 SVAAGI. The CDR3 has 14 amino acids. V lost 4 bases to trimming and J lost 4 bases; unmatched junction nucleotides: 3. In DNA, the CDR3 is TGTGCCAGCAGTTCCGGGGGGGTGTACAATGAGCAGTTCTTC. Protein sequence: CASSSGGVYNEQFF.

Worth noting for this clonotype: The likely explanation is a read error, given a far larger clone one base away. This sequence joins TRBV10-3 and TRBJ2-7, with 7 bases matching TRBD1. CDR1 is ENHRY and CDR2 is SYGVKD in the germline V gene. The CDR3 is made up of 15 amino acids. Losses at the gene ends were 4 bases for V and 1 base for J; bases not matched to a gene: 7. The CDR3 sequence is CAISARDRESYEQYF. The CDR3 DNA is TGTGCCATCAGTGCCCGGGACAGAGAGTCCTACGAGCAGTACTTC.

This chain joins TRBV4-1 and TRBJ2-3; tentatively, D is TRBD2 (5 bases). Germline loops: CDR1 MGHRA, CDR2 YSYEKL. This CDR3 has 17 residues. Between the trimmed V and J ends, which lost 4 bases and 2 bases, there was a span of 19 bases. This CDR3 is CASSRGRSLTTTDTQYF. The CDR3 DNA reads TGCGCCAGCAGCCGAGGGAGATCCCTCACAACCACAGATACGCAGTATTTT.

The chain recombines TRBV6-2 or TRBV6-3 with TRBJ2-3; no firm D call. Germline values: CDR1 MNHEY, CDR2 SVGEGT. This CDR3 is built from 14 residues. The V end was cut by 7 bases, the J end by 0 bases, with 11 bases between. CDR3 bases: TGTGCCAGCACCCCCTCGTTTAGCACAGATACGCAGTATTTT. Its protein product is CASTPSFSTDTQYF.

The chain uses TRBV15 and TRBJ2-1; the D gene is possibly TRBD2 (5 bases). Trimming removed 0 bases at V and 4 bases at J, with 10 bases between. CDR1 LNHNV and CDR2 YYDKDF come from the germline V gene (reference sequence). The CDR3 runs 15 residues. In nucleotides, the CDR3 is TGTGCCACCAGCAGAGAACGCGGGTATTACAATGAGCAGTTCTTC. It yields the protein CATSRERGYYNEQFF.

This chain joins TRBV5-1 and TRBJ1-5; 10 bases are a match to TRBD1. There are 14 residues in the CDR3. Trimming removed 4 bases from V and 5 bases from J; junction bases left unmatched: 3. The germline V gene encodes CDR1 SGHRS and CDR2 YFSETQ. The CDR3 DNA is TGCGCCAGCAGCACCGGGACAGGGGATCAGCCCCAGCATTTT. Its protein product is CASSTGTGDQPQHF.

The chain joins TRBV25-1 to TRBJ2-2; D is uncertain. The CDR3 runs 12 residues. Trimming removed 8 bases from V and 6 bases from J, with 10 bases in between. The germline gives CDR1 MGHDK, CDR2 SYGVNS. CDR3 nucleotide sequence: TGTGCCAGCGGACGGTCCCCCGGGGAGCTGTTTTTT. This gives the protein CASGRSPGELFF.

This clonotype was detected ten times or more. The chain joins TRBV10-3 to TRBJ2-1; 8 bases are shared with TRBD1. V shed 5 bases, J shed 6 bases, and the junction held 9 bases outside the gene matches. CDR1 and CDR2 (germline): ENHRY, SYGVKD. The CDR3 runs to 15 residues. CDR3 nucleotides: TGTGCCATCAGTCAGGGGCAGGGGGCCAGCAATGAGCAGTTCTTC. Translated, it gives CAISQGQGASNEQFF.

This chain connects TRBV7-2 to TRBJ2-5; weak D call: TRBD1 (6 bases). The V gene lost 1 base and the J gene lost 7 bases, with 10 bases spanning the gap. This CDR3 is built from 13 residues. Germline assignment: CDR1 SGHTA and CDR2 FQGNSA. CDR3 DNA: TGTGCCAGCAGCTTAGGGGGGCTCGGGACCCAGTACTTC. Its protein is CASSLGGLGTQYF.

V and J are TRBV30 and TRBJ2-7, with D possibly TRBD1 on 5 matching bases. V shed 3 bases and J shed 5 bases, with 11 bases lying between them. Germline CDR1 GTSNPN, CDR2 SVGIG (reference sequence). The CDR3 has 12 residues. The CDR3 region is CAWSPGRNEQYF. The CDR3 bases are TGTGCCTGGAGCCCAGGGCGTAACGAGCAGTACTTC.

This clonotype was seen only once. A read error likely explains this, since a far larger clone differs by one base. The gene calls are TRBV28 and TRBJ2-7; D unclear. This CDR3 has 15 amino acids. CDR1 and CDR2 from the germline V gene are MDHEN and SYDVKM. Trimming cost V 5 bases and J 7 bases, with 21 bases left between them. The DNA of the CDR3 is TGTGCCAGCAGTCCTTCCCTGCGCTCCTACAATGAGCAGTACTTC. Amino acids: CASSPSLRSYNEQYF.

As to this clonotype: A far larger clone differs by one base, so this is likely a read error. The rearrangement joins TRBV11-2 to TRBJ1-1; D gene ambiguous. Germline CDR1 reads SGHAT; CDR2 reads FQNNGV. The CDR3 runs to 16 residues. V was trimmed by 4 bases and J by 0 bases, leaving 15 bases between them. The chain's CDR3 is CASSSPAGRMNTEAFF. The CDR3 DNA reads as TGTGCCAGCAGCTCCCCGGCAGGCCGCATGAACACTGAAGCTTTCTTT.

The chain is built from TRBV4-2 and TRBJ2-1; D is possibly TRBD2 (6 bases). V lost 4 bases, J lost 4 bases, and 20 bases lay in between. The CDR3 contains 17 residues. Germline V gives CDR1 LGHNA, CDR2 YNFKEQ. The CDR3 nucleotides read TGTGCCAGCAGCCTCCAGTCGGGGAGGACCAATTACAATGAGCAGTTCTTC. It is translated as CASSLQSGRTNYNEQFF.

The CDR3, as DNA: TGTGCCAGCAGTTTAATTGCAGAGACTGAAGCTTTCTTT. It codes for CASSLIAETEAFF. The chain combines TRBV28 with TRBJ1-1; D not certain. Germline loops: CDR1 MDHEN, CDR2 SYDVKM. There are 13 residues in the CDR3. The V end was cut by 2 bases, the J end by 5 bases, with 9 bases between.

Ten or more counts support this clonotype. A far larger clone is one base from this, pointing to a likely read error. The chain has TRBV9 and TRBJ2-4; a possible D gene is TRBD2 (6 bases). The ends were cut back, 1 base at V and 13 bases at J, with 18 bases in the middle. Germline V lookup: CDR1 SGDLS, CDR2 YYNGEE. CDR3 length: 14 amino acids. The CDR3 DNA is TGTGCCAGCAGCGTAACGGGAGTGGAAAATGAGCAGTACTTC. As protein: CASSVTGVENEQYF.

The chain recombines TRBV29-1 with TRBJ2-7, with 7 bases fitting TRBD1. From germline, CDR1 is SQVTM and CDR2 ANQGSEA. Trimming cost V 6 bases and J 0 bases; bases outside gene matches: 5. This CDR3 spans 13 amino acids. The CDR3 DNA follows: TGCAGCGTAAAGGGACAGAGCTCCTACGAGCAGTACTTC. Protein sequence: CSVKGQSSYEQYF.